This T cell receptor (beta chain) derives from a study of shared clonotypes between healthy human individuals. The protocol was immunoSEQ multiplex PCR, while the TCRdb copy is restricted to in-frame clones and leaves out a portion. Among 730,000 or so clones, about three quarters were seen once, and the ten largest hold approximately 1.8%. The CDR3 extends over 12 amino acids. Germline V gene sequence: CDR1 MDHEN, CDR2 SYDVKM. V gave up 2 bases and J gave up 3 bases, with 5 bases separating them. This clone was observed a single time. Different DNA sequences within this sample yield the same CDR3. The chain uses TRBV28 and TRBJ2-7; no reliable D call. The sequence was obtained from a woman in her 30s in good health. Sequencing was carried out using memory CD4+ T cells sorted from blood. This sample's subset: CD45RA-negative fraction. CDR3 sequence (DNA): TGTGCCAGCAGTTTACCAGGCTACGAGCAGTACTTC. Protein sequence: CASSLPGYEQYF.